The present T cell receptor beta chain was sequenced within a study of shared clonotypes between healthy human individuals. Study-level results: For naive CD4 cells, around 5% of clonotypes were shared across a handful of donors. Read depth was anticipated to influence clonotype sharing among donors.

As for this clone: The antigen is undetermined.

Here immunoSEQ multiplex PCR was the method, and the copy in TCRdb shows in-frame clones only, minus some. The top ten hold under 0.15% of the sample, which has more than 2,000,000 clones, approximately 90% seen once. Trimming removed 4 bases at V and 10 bases at J, with 22 bases between. Germline CDR1 reads SNHLY; CDR2 reads FYNNEI. The length of the CDR3 is 16 residues. The sample comprised naive CD4+ T cells sorted from blood. The subset here: CD45RA+ positively selected. The clonotype comes from a man aged 18 to 35 in good health. This chain joins TRBV2 and TRBJ1-4; D is unclear. CDR3 region: CASSGTFGGHGGKLFF. In nucleotides, the CDR3 is TGTGCCAGCAGTGGAACGTTTGGCGGGCACGGAGGAAAACTGTTTTTT.